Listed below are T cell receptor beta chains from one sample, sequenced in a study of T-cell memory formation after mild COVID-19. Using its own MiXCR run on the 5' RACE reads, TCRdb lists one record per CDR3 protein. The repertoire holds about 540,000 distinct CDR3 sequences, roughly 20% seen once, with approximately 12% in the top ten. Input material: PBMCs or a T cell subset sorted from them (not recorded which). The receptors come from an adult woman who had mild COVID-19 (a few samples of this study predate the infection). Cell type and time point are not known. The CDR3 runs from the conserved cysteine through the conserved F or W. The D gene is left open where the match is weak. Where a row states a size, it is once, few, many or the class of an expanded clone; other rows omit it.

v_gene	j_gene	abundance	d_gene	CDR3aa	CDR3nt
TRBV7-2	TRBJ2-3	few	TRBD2	CASKLAGGGPPDTQYF	TGTGCCAGCAAGCTAGCGGGAGGGGGACCACCAGATACGCAGTATTTT
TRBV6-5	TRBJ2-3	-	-	CASSPSRSRADTQYF	TGTGCCAGCAGCCCGTCCCGGAGCCGGGCAGATACGCAGTATTTT
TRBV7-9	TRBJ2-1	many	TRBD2	CASSPGTSGRANEQFF	TGTGCCAGCAGCCCCGGGACTAGCGGGAGGGCCAATGAGCAGTTCTTC
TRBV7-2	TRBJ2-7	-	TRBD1	CASSPWDRGNEQYF	TGTGCCAGCAGCCCGTGGGACAGGGGAAACGAGCAGTACTTC
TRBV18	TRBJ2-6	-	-	CASSPPRGAGANVLTF	TGTGCCAGCTCACCACCAAGGGGGGCCGGGGCCAACGTCCTGACTTTC
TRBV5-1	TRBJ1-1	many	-	CASSVSQENTEAFF	TGCGCCAGCAGCGTGTCACAGGAGAACACTGAAGCTTTCTTT
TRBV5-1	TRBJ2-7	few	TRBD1	CASSLGTAISYEQYF	TGCGCCAGCAGCCTCGGGACAGCTATATCCTACGAGCAGTACTTC
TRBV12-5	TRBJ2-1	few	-	CASGLVHGQWNEQFF	TGTGCTAGTGGTTTGGTACATGGGCAATGGAATGAGCAGTTCTTC
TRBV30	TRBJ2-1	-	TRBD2	CAWSVGVIAGSPYNEQFF	TGTGCCTGGAGTGTCGGAGTGATAGCGGGATCTCCTTACAATGAGCAGTTCTTC
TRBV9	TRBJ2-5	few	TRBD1	CASSVTGGETQYF	TGTGCCAGCAGCGTAACAGGGGGAGAGACCCAGTACTTC
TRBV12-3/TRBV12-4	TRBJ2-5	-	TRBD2	CASSFGTSGRKTQYF	TGTGCCAGCAGTTTTGGGACTAGCGGGAGGAAGACCCAGTACTTC
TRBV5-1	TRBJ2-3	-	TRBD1	CASSSRGQGPDTQYF	TGCGCCAGCAGCTCCCGGGGACAGGGGCCAGATACGCAGTATTTT
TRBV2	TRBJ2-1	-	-	CASTREVAYNEQFF	TGTGCCAGCACCCGTGAGGTGGCGTACAATGAGCAGTTCTTC
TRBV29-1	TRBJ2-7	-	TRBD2	CSVEDGTKYF	TGCAGCGTTGAGGATGGGACTAAGTACTTC
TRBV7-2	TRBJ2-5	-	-	CASSLGAIETQYF	TGTGCCAGCAGCTTGGGCGCCATAGAGACCCAGTACTTC
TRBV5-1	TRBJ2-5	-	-	CASSVGGGNQETQYF	TGCGCCAGCAGCGTCGGAGGGGGGAATCAAGAGACCCAGTACTTC
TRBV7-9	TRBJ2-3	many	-	CASSLFPDTQYF	TGTGCCAGCAGCTTATTCCCAGATACGCAGTATTTT